This is a list of T cell receptor beta chains from one sample in a study of blood T cell repertoires in COVID-19. TCRdb's table, derived via immunoSEQ multiplex PCR, lists solely in-frame clones and lacks some. Altogether roughly 100,000 clones are present, roughly 79% being singletons, with the ten largest covering approximately 10%. Source material: peripheral blood. These receptors were taken from a woman of 80 years or more with acute or convalescent COVID-19. CDR3s include the opening cysteine and the closing phenylalanine or tryptophan. D genes are given only for firm matches. Expanded clones are given a class, and other clones once, few, many or no size at all.

size	J	V	D	DNA	CDR3
few	TRBJ2-5	TRBV4-3	.	TGCGCCAGCAGCCAAGCACTTCGGCGGGACCCAGAGACCCAGTACTTC	CASSQALRRDPETQYF
.	TRBJ2-1	TRBV28	TRBD2	TGTGCCAGCAGTCAATTTCTGGGCGGGAGGGAGTCCTACAATGAGCAGTTCTTC	CASSQFLGGRESYNEQFF
.	TRBJ2-1	TRBV18	TRBD1	TGTGCCAGCTTCCTCGACAGGGGCTACAATGAGCAGTTCTTC	CASFLDRGYNEQFF
.	TRBJ2-5	TRBV5-1	.	TGCGCCAGCAGCTCCCTTCCCTCCCAAGAGACCCAGTACTTC	CASSSLPSQETQYF
.	TRBJ1-1	TRBV5-1	.	TGCGCCAGCAGCTCCGATGGACAGATGAACACTGAAGCTTTCTTT	CASSSDGQMNTEAFF
once	TRBJ2-7	TRBV9	TRBD2	TGTGCCAGCAGTGGGGGGGACTACGAGCAGTACTTC	CASSGGDYEQYF
.	TRBJ2-3	TRBV6-6	TRBD1	TGTGCCAGCAGGCTGGTAAAGGGGGCTTCAGATACGCAGTATTTT	CASRLVKGASDTQYF
few	TRBJ2-1	TRBV4-1	TRBD2	TGCGCCAGCAGCCTCTCCGGGACTAGCGGGGGGGCGAGGAATGAGCAGTTCTTC	CASSLSGTSGGARNEQFF
once	TRBJ1-2	TRBV4-2	.	TGTGCCAGCAGCCAAGGCAGGGAGGGCGGCTACACCTTC	CASSQGREGGYTF
few	TRBJ2-3	TRBV15	TRBD2	TGTGCCACCAGCAGAAACAGCGGGGGGGCAGGGGATACGCAGTATTTT	CATSRNSGGAGDTQYF
.	TRBJ2-6	TRBV7-9	TRBD1	TGTGCCAGCAGCCTGACAGGGTCTGGGGCCAACGTCCTGACTTTC	CASSLTGSGANVLTF
.	TRBJ2-1	TRBV4-3	.	TGCGCCAGCAGCCTCAGGGGCAATGAGCAGTTCTTC	CASSLRGNEQFF
.	TRBJ2-7	TRBV11-1	TRBD1	TGTGCCAGCAGCCCTCGGGACAGTTTGTTCTCCGAGCAGTACTTC	CASSPRDSLFSEQYF
few	TRBJ1-3	TRBV9	.	TGTGCCAGCAGCGTAGGGCTCAGGGGATTTTTTGGAAACACCATATATTTT	CASSVGLRGFFGNTIYF
few	TRBJ2-6	TRBV19	.	TGTGCCACCTCGGCGGGAAGCGCTGGGGCCAACGTCCTGACTTTC	CATSAGSAGANVLTF
.	TRBJ1-1	TRBV6-5	TRBD1	TGTGCCAGCAGTCTACAGGGGAAGAACACTGAAGCTTTCTTT	CASSLQGKNTEAFF
.	TRBJ2-1	TRBV4-3	TRBD1	TGCGCCAGCAGCCCAGCTAGGACAGGGTTGAGAAATGAGCAGTTCTTC	CASSPARTGLRNEQFF
.	TRBJ2-2	TRBV7-9	TRBD1	TGTGCCAGCAGCTTAGTCGGGACAGGGCTTGCCGGGGAGCTGTTTTTT	CASSLVGTGLAGELFF
once	TRBJ2-5	TRBV7-7	.	TGTGCTAGCAGCCCGAGTGGGAGAGAAGAGACCCAGTACTTC	CASSPSGREETQYF
few	TRBJ1-2	TRBV18	TRBD1	TGTGCCAGCTCACCAGGACAGGAACACTTGAACTATGGCTACACCTTC	CASSPGQEHLNYGYTF
.	TRBJ2-7	TRBV7-9	TRBD1	TGTGCCAGCAGTCCACAGGGGCTCGAGCAGTACTTC	CASSPQGLEQYF
once	TRBJ2-5	TRBV29-1	TRBD1	TGCAGCGCCGGGACAGCTCAAGAGACCCAGTACTTC	CSAGTAQETQYF
few	TRBJ2-5	TRBV6-5	TRBD1	TGTGCCACCGCTCTATGGACAGGGGAAGAGACCCAGTACTTC	CATALWTGEETQYF
.	TRBJ2-1	TRBV7-8	TRBD2	TGTGCCAGCCTGACTAGCGGGAGGTCTCAGGGAGGCAATGAGCAGTTCTTC	CASLTSGRSQGGNEQFF
.	TRBJ1-2	TRBV18	.	TGTGCCAGCTCACCTGGACAGTTCACCTATGGCTACACCTTC	CASSPGQFTYGYTF
.	TRBJ2-7	TRBV7-2	TRBD2	TGTGCCAGCAGCTTAAGGGCTAGCGGGGCCTACGAGCAGTACTTC	CASSLRASGAYEQYF
.	TRBJ1-6	TRBV27	.	TGTGCCAGCAGTTTCTGGGAAAGGGGTTCACCCCTCCACTTT	CASSFWERGSPLHF
.	TRBJ1-1	TRBV5-8	.	TGTGCCAGCAGCTTGGAGGCGGCCGGGGCTGAAGCTTTCTTT	CASSLEAAGAEAFF
.	TRBJ2-1	TRBV24-1	TRBD2	TGTGCCACCAGTGACCCCAGCGGGGGGAGCTCCTACAATGAGCAGTTCTTC	CATSDPSGGSSYNEQFF
.	TRBJ2-7	TRBV28	.	TGTGCCAGCAGGGAGACTAATTACGAGCAGTACTTC	CASRETNYEQYF
.	TRBJ2-3	TRBV4-2	TRBD2	TGTGCCAGCAGCCAACGTAGCGGGGGAGGGACAGATACGCAGTATTTT	CASSQRSGGGTDTQYF
.	TRBJ1-2	TRBV27	TRBD1	TGTGCCAGCAGTATACGACAGGGTTCGAACTATGGCTACACCTTC	CASSIRQGSNYGYTF
.	TRBJ1-6	TRBV30	.	TGTGCCTGGAGGGAAGGAGAATATAATTCACCCCTCCACTTT	CAWREGEYNSPLHF
.	TRBJ2-5	TRBV7-9	TRBD2	TGTGCCAGCAGCTTTTCGGGGGGGTACCCCACGGAGACCCAGTACTTC	CASSFSGGYPTETQYF
.	TRBJ1-5	TRBV5-8	TRBD1	TGTGCCAGCAGCTTGGTAGCAAGGGGGCGTCGGCAGCCCCAGCATTTT	CASSLVARGRRQPQHF
.	TRBJ1-1	TRBV4-2	.	TGTGCCAGCAGCCAAGCTTTTGGCCGGAGAGAGACTGAAGCTTTCTTT	CASSQAFGRRETEAFF
.	TRBJ1-3	TRBV27	TRBD1	TGTGCCAGCAGGCCAGGGGGCTTTCCTGGAAACACCATATATTTT	CASRPGGFPGNTIYF
.	TRBJ2-7	TRBV7-2	.	TGTGCCAGCAGCTTAGCAGGGGCATCCTCCTACGAGCAGTACTTC	CASSLAGASSYEQYF
.	TRBJ2-5	TRBV19	.	TGTGCCAGTAGTTTAATGATATCAGGGGAGACCCAGTACTTC	CASSLMISGETQYF
.	TRBJ1-4	TRBV6-4	.	TGTGCCAGCAGTGGTAGGTGCGTCCCGCCGGGGGGTGAAAAACTGTTTTTT	CASSGRCVPPGGEKLFF
few	TRBJ1-2	TRBV27	.	TGTGCCAGCAGTTTAGGCGGGCCACAGTCCTATGGCTACACCTTC	CASSLGGPQSYGYTF
.	TRBJ1-3	TRBV12-3/TRBV12-4	TRBD1	TGTGCCAGTTTACAGGGGGCCGGAAACACCATATATTTT	CASLQGAGNTIYF
.	TRBJ2-3	TRBV6-5	TRBD1	TGTGCCAGCAGAGGAAGGACAGGTAACACAGATACGCAGTATTTT	CASRGRTGNTDTQYF
.	TRBJ2-7	TRBV2	.	TGTGCCAGCAGTGAGCGTAGAACCTACGAGCAGTACTTC	CASSERRTYEQYF
.	TRBJ2-7	TRBV7-8	.	TGTGCCAGCAGCCCCGGGGAGTACCTCTACGAGCAGTACTTC	CASSPGEYLYEQYF
.	TRBJ1-6	TRBV28	.	TGTGCCAGCAGTTTTAGTGGGCCCATACCCCTCCACTTT	CASSFSGPIPLHF
.	TRBJ2-7	TRBV29-1	TRBD1	TGCAGCGGGGGGACAGGGAAGCACGAGCAGTACTTC	CSGGTGKHEQYF
.	TRBJ1-4	TRBV18	.	TGTGCCAGCTCACAAAGCCATAATGAAAAACTGTTTTTT	CASSQSHNEKLFF
few	TRBJ2-3	TRBV11-3	TRBD2	TGTGCCAGCAGCCTGGGGACTAGCGGGTTAGATACGCAGTATTTT	CASSLGTSGLDTQYF
.	TRBJ1-4	TRBV4-2	TRBD1	TGTGCCAGCAGCCAAGAGGGGACAGGAGGGGGTGAAAAACTGTTTTTT	CASSQEGTGGGEKLFF
.	TRBJ2-6	TRBV5-4	.	TGTGCCAGCCGTGGGGCCAACGTCCTGACTTTC	CASRGANVLTF
.	TRBJ1-6	TRBV28	TRBD1	TGTGCCACCGGGACAGGGGGCAAAATAGCGGAATCACCCCTCCACTTT	CATGTGGKIAESPLHF
.	TRBJ1-3	TRBV6-5	.	TGTGCCAGCAGTTACTCGGCCAACTCTGGAAACACCATATATTTT	CASSYSANSGNTIYF
.	TRBJ1-1	TRBV28	.	TGTGCCAGCGGACTGAGACACCCGAACAGGGTCAAAGCTTTCTTT	CASGLRHPNRVKAFF
.	TRBJ2-7	TRBV18	.	TGTGCCAGCTCACCAGCGAGCTCCTACGAGCAGTACTTC	CASSPASSYEQYF
.	TRBJ2-7	TRBV18	TRBD2	TGTGCCAGCTCGCCCGGGACTAGCGTTAACGAGCAGTACTTC	CASSPGTSVNEQYF